Listed below are T cell receptor beta chains from one sample, sequenced in a study of OX40 agonist ivuxolimab in advanced cancers. Using immunoSEQ multiplex PCR, the repertoire was profiled, and TCRdb retains in-frame clones only, with some absent. The profile shows roughly 34,000 clones, around 70% of them singletons. Here the sequenced sample was CD4+ or CD8+ T cells sorted from blood, taken in a trial of the OX40 agonist ivuxolimab. These receptors were taken from an adult with an advanced solid tumor such as melanoma, head and neck, liver or kidney cancer. The CDR3 runs from the conserved cysteine through the conserved F or W. D genes are given only for firm matches. Expanded clones are given a class, and other clones once, few, many or no size at all.

V: TRBV9
J: TRBJ2-3
size: .
D: .
length: 14
CDR3: CASSVGTELDTQYF
DNA: TGTGCCAGCAGCGTAGGGACAGAATTGGATACGCAGTATTTT

V: TRBV5-6
J: TRBJ2-1
size: .
D: .
length: 14
CDR3: CASSPGPIYNEQFF
DNA: TGTGCCAGCAGCCCGGGGCCAATCTACAATGAGCAGTTCTTC

V: TRBV27
J: TRBJ2-1
size: few
D: TRBD1
length: 13
CDR3: CATSGTGGFEQFF
DNA: TGTGCCACCTCCGGGACAGGGGGCTTTGAGCAGTTCTTC

V: TRBV6-5
J: TRBJ1-3
size: .
D: .
length: 13
CDR3: CASRRGGGNTIYF
DNA: TGTGCCAGCAGGCGAGGGGGTGGAAACACCATATATTTT

V: TRBV13
J: TRBJ2-1
size: many
D: .
length: 14
CDR3: CASSRQGARNEQFF
DNA: TGTGCCAGCAGCAGGCAGGGTGCTCGAAATGAGCAGTTCTTC

V: TRBV4-2
J: TRBJ2-6
size: .
D: .
length: 16
CDR3: CASSHAGTAGANVLTF
DNA: TGTGCCAGCAGCCACGCCGGGACGGCTGGGGCCAACGTCCTGACTTTC

V: TRBV21-1
J: TRBJ1-3
size: .
D: .
length: 18
CDR3: CASSSPAFTGISGNTIYF
DNA: TGTGCCAGCAGCTCCCCGGCCTTCACAGGGATAAGTGGAAACACCATATATTTT

V: TRBV30
J: TRBJ2-7
size: .
D: .
length: 13
CDR3: CAWSVHEAYEQYF
DNA: TGTGCCTGGAGTGTACATGAGGCCTACGAGCAGTACTTC

V: TRBV2
J: TRBJ1-2
size: .
D: .
length: 10
CDR3: CASGGGGYTF
DNA: TGTGCCAGCGGGGGTGGAGGCTACACCTTC

V: TRBV6-4
J: TRBJ2-2
size: .
D: .
length: 15
CDR3: CASSDKPGNTGELFF
DNA: TGTGCCAGCAGTGATAAACCGGGGAACACCGGGGAGCTGTTTTTT

V: TRBV18
J: TRBJ1-6
size: medium-sized
D: .
length: 15
CDR3: CASSPRSSYNSPLHF
DNA: TGTGCCAGCTCACCACGGAGCTCCTATAATTCACCCCTCCACTTT

V: TRBV13
J: TRBJ1-1
size: .
D: .
length: 13
CDR3: CASRSVPNTEAFF
DNA: TGTGCCAGCAGATCGGTCCCGAACACTGAAGCTTTCTTT

V: TRBV21-1
J: TRBJ1-5
size: .
D: .
length: 14
CDR3: CASSNPTGIGPQHF
DNA: TGTGCCAGCAGCAACCCTACAGGGATTGGGCCCCAGCATTTT

V: TRBV6-1
J: TRBJ2-1
size: .
D: .
length: 10
CDR3: CASSAARVIF
DNA: TGTGCCAGCAGTGCTGCACGGGTGATCTTC

V: TRBV2
J: TRBJ1-2
size: few
D: .
length: 13
CDR3: CASTEKGDVSYTF
DNA: TGTGCCAGCACCGAAAAGGGGGATGTGAGCTACACCTTC

V: TRBV27
J: TRBJ1-5
size: few
D: .
length: 14
CDR3: CASMGAQPGQPQHF
DNA: TGTGCCAGCATGGGGGCCCAGCCGGGTCAGCCCCAGCATTTT

V: TRBV6-5
J: TRBJ1-1
size: .
D: TRBD1
length: 11
CDR3: CASSHRGRAFF
DNA: TGTGCCAGCAGTCACAGGGGGCGAGCTTTCTTT

V: TRBV5-5
J: TRBJ1-5
size: .
D: .
length: 14
CDR3: CASSTLQGMSPQHF
DNA: TGTGCCAGCAGCACACTACAGGGAATGAGCCCTCAGCATTTT

V: TRBV14
J: TRBJ2-2
size: .
D: .
length: 12
CDR3: CASSQVGGELFF
DNA: TGTGCCAGCAGCCAAGTCGGCGGGGAGCTGTTTTTT

V: TRBV7-2
J: TRBJ2-3
size: .
D: .
length: 13
CDR3: CASSPNKVDTQYF
DNA: TGTGCCAGCAGCCCTAATAAAGTAGATACGCAGTATTTT

V: TRBV6-1
J: TRBJ2-3
size: .
D: .
length: 13
CDR3: CASSDPDTDTQYF
DNA: TGTGCCAGCAGTGACCCTGACACAGATACGCAGTATTTT

V: TRBV6-5
J: TRBJ2-2
size: .
D: TRBD2
length: 15
CDR3: CASSYSGRNTGELFF
DNA: TGTGCCAGCAGTTATAGCGGGAGGAACACCGGGGAGCTGTTTTTT

V: TRBV19
J: TRBJ2-7
size: .
D: .
length: 13
CDR3: CASSSQAVGEQYF
DNA: TGTGCCAGTAGTAGCCAAGCGGTTGGCGAGCAGTACTTC

V: TRBV10-3
J: TRBJ2-1
size: few
D: .
length: 14
CDR3: CAIRRDPETNEQFF
DNA: TGTGCCATCAGGCGGGACCCGGAAACCAATGAGCAGTTCTTC

V: TRBV5-1
J: TRBJ2-1
size: .
D: TRBD2
length: 17
CDR3: CASSSGTSGRSYNEQFF
DNA: TGCGCCAGCAGCTCGGGGACTAGCGGACGCTCCTACAATGAGCAGTTCTTC

V: TRBV7-9
J: TRBJ1-2
size: few
D: .
length: 12
CDR3: CASTPDSHGYTF
DNA: TGTGCCAGCACCCCGGACAGTCATGGCTACACCTTC

V: TRBV19
J: TRBJ1-2
size: .
D: .
length: 13
CDR3: CASTDPGSYGYTF
DNA: TGTGCCAGTACCGACCCCGGGTCCTATGGCTACACCTTC

V: TRBV9
J: TRBJ1-1
size: .
D: .
length: 13
CDR3: CASGGSTNTEAFF
DNA: TGTGCCAGCGGGGGCTCAACGAACACTGAAGCTTTCTTT

V: TRBV5-6
J: TRBJ1-5
size: .
D: .
length: 16
CDR3: CASSLVGGGLNQPQHF
DNA: TGTGCCAGCAGCTTGGTGGGGGGCGGATTAAATCAGCCCCAGCATTTT

V: TRBV19
J: TRBJ1-2
size: .
D: .
length: 12
CDR3: CASSTREDGYTF
DNA: TGTGCCAGTAGTACAAGGGAGGATGGCTACACCTTC

V: TRBV4-1
J: TRBJ2-7
size: .
D: TRBD1
length: 14
CDR3: CASSSDRESSEQYF
DNA: TGCGCCAGCAGCTCAGACAGGGAATCGAGCGAGCAGTACTTC

V: TRBV12-5
J: TRBJ1-1
size: .
D: .
length: 12
CDR3: CASGLEYTEAFF
DNA: TGTGCTAGTGGTTTGGAATACACTGAAGCTTTCTTT

V: TRBV11-2
J: TRBJ2-7
size: .
D: .
length: 14
CDR3: CASSLEEGPYEQYF
DNA: TGTGCCAGCAGCTTAGAGGAGGGCCCCTACGAGCAGTACTTC

V: TRBV5-4
J: TRBJ1-1
size: .
D: .
length: 15
CDR3: CASSRGEGGATEAFF
DNA: TGTGCCAGCAGCCGAGGGGAGGGGGGCGCGACTGAAGCTTTCTTT

V: TRBV5-6
J: TRBJ1-2
size: few
D: TRBD1
length: 13
CDR3: CASSFGTGGGYTF
DNA: TGTGCCAGCAGCTTCGGGACAGGGGGTGGCTACACCTTC

V: TRBV6-1
J: TRBJ2-2
size: .
D: .
length: 15
CDR3: CASSDSGHQTGELFF
DNA: TGTGCCAGCAGTGATTCGGGACATCAGACCGGGGAGCTGTTTTTT

V: TRBV6-6
J: TRBJ1-6
size: once
D: .
length: 12
CDR3: CASSYVNSPLHF
DNA: TGTGCCAGCAGTTACGTAAATTCACCCCTCCACTTT

V: TRBV7-8
J: TRBJ2-1
size: .
D: .
length: 15
CDR3: CASSLGLPSYNEQFF
DNA: TGTGCCAGCAGCTTGGGCTTACCTTCCTACAATGAGCAGTTCTTC

V: TRBV2
J: TRBJ1-2
size: .
D: .
length: 12
CDR3: CATSGGWYGYTF
DNA: TGTGCCACTAGCGGGGGCTGGTATGGCTACACCTTC

V: TRBV5-1
J: TRBJ1-3
size: .
D: .
length: 15
CDR3: CASSVGGSSGNTIYF
DNA: TGCGCCAGCAGCGTTGGTGGTAGCTCTGGAAACACCATATATTTT

V: TRBV30
J: TRBJ1-1
size: few
D: .
length: 12
CDR3: CAWSVSRTKAFF
DNA: TGTGCCTGGAGTGTATCCCGGACCAAAGCTTTCTTT

V: TRBV30
J: TRBJ2-3
size: .
D: .
length: 14
CDR3: CAWSSGKGKDTQYF
DNA: TGTGCCTGGAGTTCAGGGAAGGGGAAAGATACGCAGTATTTT